The 27 T cell receptor beta chains below all came from one sample that was sequenced in a study of T cell responses to AZD1222 COVID-19 vaccine. Method: immunoSEQ multiplex PCR; TCRdb's copy keeps in-frame clones and lacks some. The table has 120,000 or so clones, more than 85% seen once. Material: peripheral blood, obtained on day 0 of MenACWY control vaccination. These receptors were obtained from an adult in good health.

V is TRBV11-3 and J is TRBJ1-1; TRBD1 matches at 7 bases. This CDR3 has 15 amino acids. Germline V gene data show CDR1 as SGHNT and CDR2 as YENEEA. Germline trimming cut 5 bases from V and 3 bases from J; bases unmatched to any gene: 9. CDR3: CASSARQGEYTEAFF. The CDR3 DNA reads TGTGCCAGCAGCGCACGGCAGGGGGAATACACTGAAGCTTTCTTT.

The chain links TRBV7-9 to TRBJ1-1; D not certain. Deletions cut 5 bases from V and 1 base from J, with 8 bases between. The CDR3 consists of 13 residues. Per germline, CDR1 SEHNR and CDR2 FQNEAQ (reference sequence). CDR3 in DNA: TGTGCCAGCAGCGACGGGTCGAACACTGAAGCTTTCTTT. As protein: CASSDGSNTEAFF.

This chain links TRBV6-2 or TRBV6-3 with TRBJ2-4; D gene unclear. V lost 5 bases and J 9 bases, leaving 8 bases between the germline ends. The CDR3 runs 11 residues. Germline-derived CDR1 and CDR2 are MNHEY and SVGEGT. CDR3 sequence reads: CASSGWGIQYF. DNA for the CDR3: TGTGCCAGCAGTGGTTGGGGCATTCAGTACTTC.

The CDR3 here is CASGRGAGNTIYF. The CDR3, as DNA: TGTGCCAGCGGCAGAGGTGCTGGAAACACCATATATTTT. The chain has TRBV2 and TRBJ1-3; no firm D call. The V end was cut by 8 bases, the J end by 2 bases, with 10 bases between. CDR1 and CDR2 from the germline V gene are SNHLY and FYNNEI. This CDR3 comprises 13 residues.

The chain recombines TRBV12-3 or TRBV12-4 with TRBJ2-7; no reliable D call. V was clipped by 4 bases and J by 4 bases, with 8 bases between them. The CDR3 is 12 amino acids. The CDR3 here is CASSSSQYEQYF. Written as DNA, the CDR3 is TGTGCCAGCAGTTCCTCTCAATACGAGCAGTACTTC.

This clone has just one count. The chain joins TRBV12-3 or TRBV12-4 to TRBJ1-5; D uncertain. The CDR3 is 13 residues long. With 4 bases removed from V and 7 bases from J, the gap between germline ends came to 11 bases. The CDR3 is CASSWILGQPQHF. CDR3 nucleotides: TGTGCCAGCAGTTGGATCTTGGGACAGCCCCAGCATTTT.

This clone is a singleton in its sample. This chain connects TRBV9 to TRBJ1-1; D is unresolved. The CDR3 is 13 residues long. The germline V and J ends were trimmed by 4 bases and 4 bases, with 11 bases remaining between them. Germline-derived CDR1 and CDR2 are SGDLS and YYNGEE. As DNA, the CDR3 is TGTGCCAGCAGCCCAACCGGGAGCACTGAAGCTTTCTTT. This codes for CASSPTGSTEAFF.

The chain employs TRBV5-6 and TRBJ2-3; 7 bases are shared with TRBD1. V dropped 5 bases and J dropped 3; count of bases not matched to a gene: 12. The CDR3 spans 16 residues. Germline CDR1 SGHDT, CDR2 YYEEEE. CDR3 loop: CASSINRGGWTDTQYF. The CDR3 DNA reads TGTGCCAGCAGTATAAACAGGGGTGGATGGACAGATACGCAGTATTTT.

This clone was counted once. The rearrangement links TRBV29-1 to TRBJ2-3, with unresolved D. V lost 5 bases, J lost 0 bases, and 12 bases lay in between. Germline values: CDR1 SQVTM, CDR2 ANQGSEA. The CDR3 totals 14 residues. The CDR3 is CSVRDTSSTDTQYF. As DNA, the CDR3 is TGCAGCGTTAGAGATACCTCTAGCACAGATACGCAGTATTTT.

The chain recombines TRBV28 with TRBJ2-4; maybe TRBD1 (6 bases). The V gene's germline CDR1 is MDHEN and CDR2 SYDVKM. V was trimmed by 2 bases and J by 1 base, leaving 12 bases between them. The CDR3 loop spans 16 amino acids. CDR3 sequence reads: CASSLIDRRAKNIQYF. The CDR3 nucleotides are TGTGCCAGCAGTTTAATCGACAGGCGGGCCAAAAACATTCAGTACTTC.

The V gene is TRBV12-3 or TRBV12-4, the J gene TRBJ2-5; 9 bases map to TRBD1. The CDR3 loop spans 13 amino acids. The ends lost 6 bases at V and 3 bases at J; junction bases unmatched: 2. The DNA for the CDR3 is TGTGCCAGCAGAGGACAGGGGAAAGAGACCCAGTACTTC. Amino acids: CASRGQGKETQYF.

The rearrangement uses TRBV7-9 and TRBJ1-5, with D perhaps TRBD1 (5 bases). Between the trimmed V and J ends, which lost 0 bases and 7 bases, there was a span of 13 bases. The CDR3 is 15 residues long. Germline loops: CDR1 SEHNR, CDR2 FQNEAQ (reference sequence). CDR3 sequence (DNA): TGTGCCAGCAGCTTAGCCGGACGGACAAGGCAGCCCCAGCATTTT. Protein sequence: CASSLAGRTRQPQHF.

CDR3 sequence (DNA): TGTGCCAGCAGCCTTGGGACAGGGGGAGTTGAAAAACTGTTTTTT. This translates into CASSLGTGGVEKLFF. V and J are TRBV14 and TRBJ1-4; 11 bases are shared with TRBD1. Per the germline V gene, CDR1 is SGHDN and CDR2 is FVKESK. The CDR3 covers 15 residues. After removal of 4 bases from V and 7 bases from J, the junction contained 5 bases not matched to a gene.

V is TRBV3-1 (or the pseudogene TRBV3-2) and J is TRBJ1-6, with D perhaps matching TRBD1 (5 bases). V lost 2 bases and J 3 bases, leaving 8 bases between the germline ends. Germline assignment: CDR1 LGHDT and CDR2 YNNKEL (reference sequence). The CDR3 totals 15 residues. CDR3 loop: CASSQRDVYNSPLHF. CDR3 in DNA: TGTGCCAGCAGCCAACGGGACGTCTATAATTCACCCCTCCACTTT.

The chain uses TRBV7-9 and TRBJ2-7; 7 nucleotides line up with TRBD2. CDR1 and CDR2 (germline): SEHNR, FQNEAQ (reference sequence). After removal of 6 bases from V and 2 bases from J, the junction contained 7 bases not matched to a gene. This CDR3 has 14 amino acids. Here the CDR3 reads CASSSRAGAYEQYF. CDR3 sequence (DNA): TGTGCCAGCAGTTCAAGGGCGGGAGCCTACGAGCAGTACTTC.

This clone was detected only a few times. CDR3 nucleotides: TGTGCCAGCAGTTACTCGCTTGTTGGAATGAACACTGAAGCTTTCTTT. Protein product: CASSYSLVGMNTEAFF. This chain joins TRBV6-5 and TRBJ1-1; D is ambiguous. This CDR3 comprises 16 residues. Per the germline V gene, CDR1 is MNHEY and CDR2 is SVGAGI. V lost 0 bases, J lost 0 bases, and 11 bases lay in between.

This clone has only a few counts. V usage is TRBV28 and J usage is TRBJ1-3; D gene uncertain. The ends were cut back, 3 bases at V and 5 bases at J, with 8 bases in the middle. Germline V gene lookup returns CDR1 MDHEN and CDR2 SYDVKM. The CDR3 runs to 13 residues. DNA of the CDR3: TGTGCCAGCAGTTTGGGCAAGCGAAACACCATATATTTT. It yields the protein CASSLGKRNTIYF.

The V call is TRBV7-9, the J call TRBJ2-1; D gene uncertain. CDR3 length: 15 residues. Trimming removed 0 bases from V and 10 bases from J, with 16 bases in between. CDR1 is SEHNR and CDR2 is FQNEAQ in the germline V gene (reference sequence). CDR3 nucleotide sequence: TGTGCCAGCAGCTTAGCGCAGTCCACATTAGGGGAGCAGTTCTTC. It yields the protein CASSLAQSTLGEQFF.

This clone has only a few counts. This chain connects TRBV2 to TRBJ2-1; weak D call: TRBD2 (6 bases). CDR3 length: 11 amino acids. V lost 6 bases and J 9 bases, leaving 9 bases between the germline ends. CDR1 is SNHLY, CDR2 FYNNEI, per germline. CDR3 residues: CASSGDFEQFF. The DNA for the CDR3 is TGTGCCAGCAGCGGGGACTTTGAGCAGTTCTTC.

The genes are TRBV6-2 or TRBV6-3 and TRBJ1-1; 7 bases are shared with TRBD1. With V trimmed by 2 bases and J by 6 bases, 6 bases remained unmatched. Looked up from germline, CDR1 is MNHEY and CDR2 is SVGEGT. The CDR3 contains 14 residues. Written as DNA, the CDR3 is TGTGCCAGCAGTTACGACCTCCAGGGGGCTGAAGCTTTCTTT. Translation: CASSYDLQGAEAFF.

J is TRBJ2-3 and V is TRBV4-3; tentative D call: TRBD1 (6 bases). CDR1 and CDR2 (germline): LGHNA, YSLEER. CDR3 length equals 15 residues. V lost 5 bases and J 2 bases, leaving 14 bases between the germline ends. CDR3 amino acids: CASSSDRPYTDTQYF. The CDR3 DNA sequence: TGCGCCAGCAGCTCCGACAGGCCCTACACAGATACGCAGTATTTT.

This chain joins TRBV13 and TRBJ1-5; no clear D gene. This CDR3 is built from 12 residues. From germline, CDR1 is PRHDT and CDR2 FYEKMQ (reference sequence). V was cut by 5 bases and J by 7 bases, with 9 bases left in between. In DNA, the CDR3 is TGTGCCAGCAGCCCTCGGGCCCAGCCCCAGCATTTT. Protein: CASSPRAQPQHF.

This sequence joins TRBV6-2 or TRBV6-3 and TRBJ2-4, with 8 bases lining up with TRBD2. The CDR3 has 13 amino acids. Trimming took 5 bases from V and 9 from J; bases not matched to a gene: 6. Germline CDR1 and CDR2: MNHEY and SVGEGT. The CDR3 sequence is CASSVAGTAIQYF. The CDR3 DNA reads as TGTGCCAGCAGTGTAGCGGGAACGGCCATTCAGTACTTC.

The CDR3 sequence: CSVDGLAGGADTQYF. The DNA for the CDR3 is TGCAGCGTTGACGGACTAGCGGGAGGTGCAGATACGCAGTATTTT. The J gene is TRBJ2-3, the V gene TRBV29-1, with 14 bases fitting TRBD2. The CDR3 loop spans 15 amino acids. Germline loops: CDR1 SQVTM, CDR2 ANQGSEA. After removal of 3 bases from V and 4 bases from J, the junction contained 3 bases not matched to a gene.

This sequence joins TRBV5-5 and TRBJ1-2; perhaps TRBD1 as D (5 bases). The CDR3 covers 15 residues. Trimming removed 0 bases at V and 2 bases at J, with 11 bases between. Germline V CDR1 and CDR2: SGHKS, YYEKEE (reference sequence). The CDR3 bases are TGTGCCAGCAGCTTGGGACAGAGTATAAACTATGGCTACACCTTC. It encodes CASSLGQSINYGYTF.

The rearrangement uses TRBV11-2 and TRBJ1-4, with unresolved D. Trimming removed 6 bases at V and 0 bases at J, with 11 bases between. The CDR3 totals 15 residues. Germline-derived CDR1 and CDR2 are SGHAT and FQNNGV. The CDR3 DNA reads TGTGCCAGCAGTCCAAGGGCGGCAACTAATGAAAAACTGTTTTTT. Encoded protein: CASSPRAATNEKLFF.

This chain uses TRBV3-1 (or the pseudogene TRBV3-2) with TRBJ1-3, with D tentatively TRBD1 (6 bases). Germline CDR1 LGHDT, CDR2 YNNKEL (reference sequence). V was shortened by 0 bases and J by 0 bases, with 9 bases between the two germline ends. This CDR3 has 16 residues. The chain's CDR3 is CASSQDGGLSGNTIYF. The CDR3 bases are TGTGCCAGCAGCCAAGATGGGGGGCTCTCTGGAAACACCATATATTTT.